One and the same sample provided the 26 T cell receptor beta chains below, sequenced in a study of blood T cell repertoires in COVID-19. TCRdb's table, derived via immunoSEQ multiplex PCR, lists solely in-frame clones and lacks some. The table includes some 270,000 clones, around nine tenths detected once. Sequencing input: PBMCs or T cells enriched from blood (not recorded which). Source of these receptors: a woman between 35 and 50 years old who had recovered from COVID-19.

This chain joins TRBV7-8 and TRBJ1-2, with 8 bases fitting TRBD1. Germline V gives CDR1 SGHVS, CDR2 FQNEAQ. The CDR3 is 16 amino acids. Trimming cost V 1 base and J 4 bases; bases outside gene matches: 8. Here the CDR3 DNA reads TGTGCCAGCAGCTTAGAAAACAGGGGGAAGATCTATGGCTACACCTTC. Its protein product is CASSLENRGKIYGYTF. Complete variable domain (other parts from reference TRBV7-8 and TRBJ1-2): GAGVSQSPRYKVAKRGQDVALRCDPISGHVSLFWYQQALGQGPEFLTYFQNEAQLDKSGLPSDRFFAERPEGSVSTLKIQRTQQEDSAVYLCASSLENRGKIYGYTFGSGTRLTVV.

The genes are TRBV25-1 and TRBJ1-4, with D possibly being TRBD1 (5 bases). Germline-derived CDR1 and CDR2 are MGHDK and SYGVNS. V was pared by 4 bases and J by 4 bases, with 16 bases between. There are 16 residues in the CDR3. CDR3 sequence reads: CASSVNQQGRNEKLFF. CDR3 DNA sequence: TGTGCCAGCAGTGTGAATCAGCAGGGCCGTAATGAAAAACTGTTTTTT.

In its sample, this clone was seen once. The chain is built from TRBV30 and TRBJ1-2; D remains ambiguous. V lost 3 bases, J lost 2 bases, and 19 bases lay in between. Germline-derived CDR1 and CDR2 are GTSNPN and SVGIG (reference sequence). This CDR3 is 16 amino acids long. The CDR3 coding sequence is TGTGCCTGGAGCATGAGGGCTCCCACATCAAACTATGGCTACACCTTC. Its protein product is CAWSMRAPTSNYGYTF.

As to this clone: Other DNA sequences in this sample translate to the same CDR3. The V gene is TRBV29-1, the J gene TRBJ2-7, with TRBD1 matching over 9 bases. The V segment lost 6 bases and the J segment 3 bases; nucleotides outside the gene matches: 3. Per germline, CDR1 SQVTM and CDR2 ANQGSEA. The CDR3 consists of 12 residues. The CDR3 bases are TGCAGCGTCGGACAGGGGAGCTACGAGCAGTACTTC. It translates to CSVGQGSYEQYF.

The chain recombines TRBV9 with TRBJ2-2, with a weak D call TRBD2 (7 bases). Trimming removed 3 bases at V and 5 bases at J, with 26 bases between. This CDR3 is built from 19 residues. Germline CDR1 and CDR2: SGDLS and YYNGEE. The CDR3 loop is CASSARGGRAARGTGELFF. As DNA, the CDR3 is TGTGCCAGCAGCGCCCGGGGAGGGAGGGCCGCGAGGGGGACCGGGGAGCTGTTTTTT.

CDR3 protein: CASSQRSGNADTQYF. CDR3 nucleotides: TGCGCCAGCAGCCAGCGTAGCGGGAATGCAGATACGCAGTATTTT. J is TRBJ2-3 and V is TRBV4-3, with 8 bases lining up with TRBD2. The trim removed 3 bases at V and 4 bases at J, leaving 6 bases unmatched. The CDR3 totals 15 residues. The germline CDR1 and CDR2 sequences are LGHNA and YSLEER.

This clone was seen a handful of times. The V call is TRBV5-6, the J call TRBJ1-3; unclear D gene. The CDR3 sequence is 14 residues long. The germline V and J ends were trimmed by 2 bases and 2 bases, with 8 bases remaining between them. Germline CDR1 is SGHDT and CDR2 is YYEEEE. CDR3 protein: CASSFGVTGNTIYF. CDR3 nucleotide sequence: TGTGCCAGCAGCTTCGGGGTAACTGGAAACACCATATATTTT.

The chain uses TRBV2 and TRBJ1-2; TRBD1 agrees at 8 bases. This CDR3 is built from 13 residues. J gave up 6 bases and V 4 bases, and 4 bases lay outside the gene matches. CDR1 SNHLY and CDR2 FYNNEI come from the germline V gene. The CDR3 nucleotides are TGTGCCAGCAGTGGGACAGGGCGAAATGGCTACACCTTC. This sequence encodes CASSGTGRNGYTF.

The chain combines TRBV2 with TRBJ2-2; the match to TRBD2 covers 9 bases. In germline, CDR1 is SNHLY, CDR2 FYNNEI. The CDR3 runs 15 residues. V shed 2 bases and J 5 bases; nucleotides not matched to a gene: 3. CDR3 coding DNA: TGTGCCAGCAGTGAATTTGCGGGAGGGACCGGGGAGCTGTTTTTT. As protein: CASSEFAGGTGELFF. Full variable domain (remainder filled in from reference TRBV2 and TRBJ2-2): EPEVTQTPSHQVTQMGQEVILRCVPISNHLYFYWYRQILGQKVEFLVSFYNNEISEKSEIFDDQFSVERPDGSNFTLKIRSTKLEDSAMYFCASSEFAGGTGELFFGEGSRLTVL.

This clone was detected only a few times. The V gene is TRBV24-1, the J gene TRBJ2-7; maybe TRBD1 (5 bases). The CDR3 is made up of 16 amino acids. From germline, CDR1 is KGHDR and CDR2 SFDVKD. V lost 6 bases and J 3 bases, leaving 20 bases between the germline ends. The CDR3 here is CATSPCGSDKNYEQYF. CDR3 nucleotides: TGTGCCACCAGTCCATGCGGTTCGGACAAGAACTACGAGCAGTACTTC.

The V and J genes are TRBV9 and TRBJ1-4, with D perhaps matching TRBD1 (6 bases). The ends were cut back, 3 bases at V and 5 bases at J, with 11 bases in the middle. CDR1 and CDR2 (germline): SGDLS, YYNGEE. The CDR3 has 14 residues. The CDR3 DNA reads TGTGCCAGCAGCGCGACAGGCAGAAATGAAAAACTGTTTTTT. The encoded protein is CASSATGRNEKLFF.

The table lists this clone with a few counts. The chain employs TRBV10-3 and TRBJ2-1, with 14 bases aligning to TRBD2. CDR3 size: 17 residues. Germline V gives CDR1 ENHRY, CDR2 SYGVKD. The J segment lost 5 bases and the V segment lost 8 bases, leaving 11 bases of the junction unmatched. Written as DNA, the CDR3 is TGTGCCATCGGGACTAGCGGGAGAGGATCGAGGGACAATGAGCAGTTCTTC. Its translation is CAIGTSGRGSRDNEQFF.

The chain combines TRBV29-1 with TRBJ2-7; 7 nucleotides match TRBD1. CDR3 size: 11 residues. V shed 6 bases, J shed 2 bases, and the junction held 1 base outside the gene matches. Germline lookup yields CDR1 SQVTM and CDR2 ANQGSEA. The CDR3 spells CSVTGAYEQYF. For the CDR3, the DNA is TGCAGCGTCACAGGGGCCTACGAGCAGTACTTC.

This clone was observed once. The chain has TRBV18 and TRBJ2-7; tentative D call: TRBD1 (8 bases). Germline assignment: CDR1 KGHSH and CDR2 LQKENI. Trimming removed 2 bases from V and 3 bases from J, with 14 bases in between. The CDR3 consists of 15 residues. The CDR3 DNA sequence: TGTGCCAGCTCACCAACAGGGGGAGGGTACTACGAGCAGTACTTC. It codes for CASSPTGGGYYEQYF.

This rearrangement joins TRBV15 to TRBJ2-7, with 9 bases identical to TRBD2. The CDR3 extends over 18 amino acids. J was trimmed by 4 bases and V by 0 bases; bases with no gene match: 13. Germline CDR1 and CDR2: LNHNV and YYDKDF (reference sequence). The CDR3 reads CATSRDKMTAGGPYEQYF. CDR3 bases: TGTGCCACCAGCAGAGATAAAATGACGGCGGGAGGGCCGTACGAGCAGTACTTC.

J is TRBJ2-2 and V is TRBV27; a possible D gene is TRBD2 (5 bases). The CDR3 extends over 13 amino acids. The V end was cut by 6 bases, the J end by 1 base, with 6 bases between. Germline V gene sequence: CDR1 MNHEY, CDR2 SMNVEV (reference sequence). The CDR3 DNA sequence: TGTGCCAGCAGGAGGGAGAACACCGGGGAGCTGTTTTTT. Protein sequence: CASRRENTGELFF.

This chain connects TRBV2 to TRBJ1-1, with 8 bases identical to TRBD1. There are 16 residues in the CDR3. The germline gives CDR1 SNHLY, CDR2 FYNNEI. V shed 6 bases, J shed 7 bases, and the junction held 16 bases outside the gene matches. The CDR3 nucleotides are TGTGCCAGCAGCCAAACGCGGACAGGGAGAGGGTATGAAGCTTTCTTT. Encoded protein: CASSQTRTGRGYEAFF.

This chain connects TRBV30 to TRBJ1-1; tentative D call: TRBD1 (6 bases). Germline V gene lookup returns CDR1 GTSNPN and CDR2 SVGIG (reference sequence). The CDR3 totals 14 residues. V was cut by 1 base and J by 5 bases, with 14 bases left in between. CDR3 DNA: TGTGCCTGGAGTGGGACAGCCATCGGTACTGAAGCTTTCTTT. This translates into CAWSGTAIGTEAFF.

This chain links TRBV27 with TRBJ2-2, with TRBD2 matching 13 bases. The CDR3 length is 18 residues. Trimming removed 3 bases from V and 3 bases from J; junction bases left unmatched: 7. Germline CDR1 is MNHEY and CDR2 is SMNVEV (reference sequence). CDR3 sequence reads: CASSFTLTSGRYTGELFF. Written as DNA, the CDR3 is TGTGCCAGCAGTTTCACTTTGACTAGCGGGAGGTACACCGGGGAGCTGTTTTTT.

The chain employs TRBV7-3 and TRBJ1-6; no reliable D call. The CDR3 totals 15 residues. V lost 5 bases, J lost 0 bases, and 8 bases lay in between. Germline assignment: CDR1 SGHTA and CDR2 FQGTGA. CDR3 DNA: TGTGCCAGCAGCCGTACCAGCTCCTATAATTCACCCCTCCACTTT. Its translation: CASSRTSSYNSPLHF. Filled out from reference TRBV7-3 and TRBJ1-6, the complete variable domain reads GAGVSQTPSNKVTEKGKYVELRCDPISGHTALYWYRQSLGQGPEFLIYFQGTGAADDSGLPNDRFFAVRPEGSVSTLKIQRTERGDSAVYLCASSRTSSYNSPLHFGNGTRLTVT.

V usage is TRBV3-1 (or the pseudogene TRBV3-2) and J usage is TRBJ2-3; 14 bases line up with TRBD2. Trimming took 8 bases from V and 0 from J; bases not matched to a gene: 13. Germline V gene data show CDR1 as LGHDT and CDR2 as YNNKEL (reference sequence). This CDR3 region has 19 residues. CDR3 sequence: CASAVVGGTSGRSTDTQYF. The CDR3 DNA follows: TGTGCCAGCGCTGTGGTCGGCGGGACTAGCGGGAGAAGCACAGATACGCAGTATTTT.

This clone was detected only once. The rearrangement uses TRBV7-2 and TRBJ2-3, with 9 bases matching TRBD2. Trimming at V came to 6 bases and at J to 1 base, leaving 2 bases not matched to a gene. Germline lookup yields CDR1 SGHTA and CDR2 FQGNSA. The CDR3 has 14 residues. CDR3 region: CASRRTSGTDTQYF. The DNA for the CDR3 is TGTGCCAGCAGAAGGACTAGCGGCACAGATACGCAGTATTTT.

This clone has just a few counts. The CDR3 nucleotides read TGTGCCAGCAGTGGCCAGTATGAGGCAAATGGCTACACCTTC. Its protein is CASSGQYEANGYTF. This sequence joins TRBV2 and TRBJ1-2; no definite D call. This CDR3 comprises 14 residues. Trimming left V 4 bases short and J 6 bases short, with 15 bases between. The germline V gene encodes CDR1 SNHLY and CDR2 FYNNEI.

CDR3 amino acids: CSARGGTVAFF. The CDR3 DNA follows: TGCAGTGCTAGGGGGGGGACGGTAGCTTTCTTT. The V call is TRBV20-1, the J call TRBJ1-1; D perhaps matches TRBD1 (5 bases). The V end was cut by 3 bases, the J end by 10 bases, with 12 bases between. CDR1 and CDR2 (germline): DFQATT, SNEGSKA (reference sequence). CDR3 length equals 11 residues.

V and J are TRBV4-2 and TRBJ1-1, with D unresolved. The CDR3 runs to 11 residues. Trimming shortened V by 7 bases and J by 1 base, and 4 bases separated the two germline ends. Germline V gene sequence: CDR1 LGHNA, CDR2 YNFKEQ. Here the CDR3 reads CASTGNTEAFF. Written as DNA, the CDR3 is TGTGCCAGCACAGGGAACACTGAAGCTTTCTTT.

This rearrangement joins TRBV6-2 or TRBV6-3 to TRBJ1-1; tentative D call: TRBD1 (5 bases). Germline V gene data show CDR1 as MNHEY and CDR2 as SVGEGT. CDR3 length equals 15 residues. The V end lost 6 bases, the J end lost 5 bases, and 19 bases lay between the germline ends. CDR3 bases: TGTGCCAGCAGCCTCTCCGGGACGGGGGTAACTGAAGCTTTCTTT. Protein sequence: CASSLSGTGVTEAFF.